The 27 T cell receptor beta chains in this list originate from one sample, sequenced in a study of blood T cell repertoires in COVID-19. Some clones are missing from TCRdb's copy, which holds only in-frame ones; the method was immunoSEQ multiplex PCR. The repertoire has a few hundred thousand clones, 80% to 90% of them found once; the top ten carry around 3%. The material sequenced was peripheral blood. These receptors were taken from a woman aged 25-40 years with COVID-19, enrolled during active disease.

This chain connects TRBV5-6 to TRBJ1-2; tentatively, D is TRBD1 (6 bases). Between the trimmed V and J ends, which lost 4 bases and 4 bases, there was a span of 14 bases. CDR3 length equals 14 residues. CDR1 and CDR2 from the germline V gene are SGHDT and YYEEEE. CDR3 in amino acids: CASSPGQLFYGYTF. CDR3 DNA sequence: TGTGCCAGCAGCCCTGGACAGCTATTCTATGGCTACACCTTC.

This rearrangement joins TRBV27 to TRBJ1-1; a possible D gene is TRBD1 (5 bases). Germline values: CDR1 MNHEY, CDR2 SMNVEV (reference sequence). The CDR3 runs 14 residues. V lost 6 bases to trimming and J lost 2 bases, with 13 bases between them. As DNA, the CDR3 is TGTGCCAGCAGGGCCGGAGGGGTAAACACTGAAGCTTTCTTT. Translating it yields CASRAGGVNTEAFF.

The V call is TRBV4-3, the J call TRBJ2-3, with D uncertain. The CDR3 consists of 16 residues. V dropped 4 bases and J dropped 5 bases, with 19 bases sitting between them. CDR1 and CDR2 from the germline V gene are LGHNA and YSLEER. In DNA, the CDR3 is TGCGCCAGCAGCCCAGGATTCAGCTCACTGGGAGATACGCAGTATTTT. This encodes CASSPGFSSLGDTQYF.

This rearrangement joins TRBV7-9 to TRBJ2-5; tentative D call: TRBD1 (5 bases). The CDR3 is made up of 16 amino acids. The germline V and J ends were trimmed by 4 bases and 5 bases, with 20 bases remaining between them. Germline V lookup: CDR1 SEHNR, CDR2 FQNEAQ (reference sequence). The CDR3, as DNA: TGTGCCAGCAGCTCCTCCTCTCAGGGTGGAAAGGAGACCCAGTACTTC. This sequence encodes CASSSSSQGGKETQYF.

The chain combines TRBV12-5 with TRBJ1-5, with TRBD1 identical over 10 bases. The length of the CDR3 is 19 residues. V dropped 0 bases and J dropped 1; count of bases not matched to a gene: 9. Germline V CDR1 and CDR2: LGHNT, FRNRAP. CDR3 nucleotide sequence: TGTGCTAGTGGTTTGGTACTGACAGGGGGCAGTTCGAGCAATCAGCCCCAGCATTTT. Residues: CASGLVLTGGSSSNQPQHF.

The chain employs TRBV6-5 and TRBJ1-2; TRBD1 agrees at 12 bases. V was clipped by 6 bases and J by 13 bases; unmatched bases: 15. The CDR3 sequence is 15 residues long. Germline V gene lookup returns CDR1 MNHEY and CDR2 SVGAGI. The CDR3 DNA sequence: TGTGCCAGCAGCCTACTCCCGGGACAGGGGGCGAGTCTCACCTTC. As protein: CASSLLPGQGASLTF.

The J gene is TRBJ1-4, the V gene TRBV6-6; no reliable D call. The CDR3 is 15 amino acids. V was trimmed by 2 bases and J by 0 bases, leaving 7 bases between them. Per germline, CDR1 MNHNY and CDR2 SVGAGI (reference sequence). The CDR3 protein is CASSYQKSTNEKLFF. The CDR3 coding sequence is TGTGCCAGCAGTTACCAAAAATCAACTAATGAAAAACTGTTTTTT.

V gene TRBV5-6 combines with J gene TRBJ2-7; 7 bases are a match to TRBD2. CDR3 size: 17 residues. J was trimmed by 1 base and V by 4 bases; bases with no gene match: 14. CDR1 and CDR2 from the germline V gene are SGHDT and YYEEEE. This CDR3 reads CASSHGRARMRSYEQYV. The DNA for the CDR3 is TGTGCCAGCAGCCATGGGAGGGCCCGCATGCGGTCCTACGAGCAGTACGTC.

CDR3 nucleotide sequence: TGTGCCAGCAGCCAAACGAGCGGGGCCTCGGGGATTCAGTACTTC. Translation: CASSQTSGASGIQYF. The rearrangement joins TRBV3-1 (or the pseudogene TRBV3-2) to TRBJ2-4; 7 nucleotides agree with TRBD2. The length of the CDR3 is 15 residues. Trimming cost V 2 bases and J 10 bases; bases outside gene matches: 11. The germline CDR1 and CDR2 sequences are LGHDT and YNNKEL (reference sequence).

The J gene is TRBJ2-5, the V gene TRBV6-2 or TRBV6-3; TRBD1 aligns across 9 bases. This CDR3 is built from 15 residues. V gave up 6 bases and J gave up 2 bases; unmatched junction bases: 7. Germline CDR1 MNHEY, CDR2 SVGEGT. CDR3 coding DNA: TGTGCCAGCAGCCCGCAGGACAGGGGTCAAGAGACCCAGTACTTC. This encodes CASSPQDRGQETQYF.

This clone was seen only once. This chain uses TRBV7-2 with TRBJ2-5, with D possibly TRBD2 on 5 matching bases. Trimming removed 2 bases at V and 2 bases at J, with 12 bases between. Germline loops: CDR1 SGHTA, CDR2 FQGNSA. The CDR3 sequence is 15 residues long. CDR3 DNA: TGTGCCAGCAGCTTATTCGGCGGAGGTCAAGAGACCCAGTACTTC. It is translated as CASSLFGGGQETQYF.

The chain is built from TRBV5-1 and TRBJ2-5; TRBD1 matches 8 bases. V lost 4 bases to trimming and J lost 5 bases; unmatched junction nucleotides: 4. The CDR3 length is 13 residues. Germline loops: CDR1 SGHRS, CDR2 YFSETQ. CDR3 sequence (DNA): TGCGCCAGCAGCCAGGGGGCGTGGGAGACCCAGTACTTC. Its protein is CASSQGAWETQYF.

The chain joins TRBV5-1 to TRBJ1-3; perhaps TRBD1 as D (6 bases). Trimming cost V 4 bases and J 0 bases, with 11 bases left between them. Germline V lookup: CDR1 SGHRS, CDR2 YFSETQ. This CDR3 is built from 15 residues. CDR3 amino acids: CASSPGQISGNTIYF. In nucleotides, the CDR3 is TGCGCCAGCAGCCCCGGACAGATCTCTGGAAACACCATATATTTT.

The chain joins TRBV9 to TRBJ2-3; D may be TRBD2 (7 bases). Germline CDR1 reads SGDLS; CDR2 reads YYNGEE. The CDR3 runs 17 residues. V dropped 6 bases and J dropped 3 bases, with 23 bases sitting between them. The CDR3 DNA sequence: TGTGCCAGCACCCCTGGGGGGGCCTGGGGTCAGACAGATACGCAGTATTTT. This translates into CASTPGGAWGQTDTQYF. The whole variable domain, filled in from reference TRBV9 and TRBJ2-3, reads DSGVTQTPKHLITATGQRVTLRCSPRSGDLSVYWYQQSLDQGLQFLIQYYNGEERAKGNILERFSAQQFPDLHSELNLSSLELGDSALYFCASTPGGAWGQTDTQYFGPGTRLTVL.

This sequence joins TRBV4-1 and TRBJ2-7; TRBD1 matches at 8 bases. J lost 3 bases, V lost 3 bases, and 7 bases had no gene match. The CDR3 runs to 15 residues. Germline lookup yields CDR1 MGHRA and CDR2 YSYEKL. CDR3 loop: CASSHSRGQDYEQYF. The CDR3 nucleotides read TGCGCCAGCAGCCACAGCCGGGGACAGGACTACGAGCAGTACTTC.

The chain is built from TRBV18 and TRBJ2-6; D not certain. The CDR3 is 15 residues long. V was clipped by 3 bases and J by 0 bases, with 6 bases between them. Per the germline V gene, CDR1 is KGHSH and CDR2 is LQKENI. The CDR3 nucleotides are TGTGCCAGCTCACCCGAGAACTCTGGGGCCAACGTCCTGACTTTC. Its translation is CASSPENSGANVLTF.

V usage is TRBV10-3 and J usage is TRBJ2-3, with D maybe TRBD2 (7 bases). Germline-derived CDR1 and CDR2 are ENHRY and SYGVKD. Trimming stripped 3 bases from V and 1 base from J, with 11 bases between. The CDR3 contains 15 residues. The DNA for the CDR3 is TGTGCCATCAGTGATAGGGAGGGGGGCACAGATACGCAGTATTTT. The encoded protein is CAISDREGGTDTQYF.

The rearrangement links TRBV19 to TRBJ2-1, with TRBD2 identical over 7 bases. Germline V lookup: CDR1 LNHDA, CDR2 SQIVND (reference sequence). The CDR3 loop spans 14 amino acids. The V gene end was trimmed by 4 bases and the J gene end by 2 bases; junction bases not matched to a gene: 2. The CDR3 DNA is TGTGCCAGTAGTAGAGCGGGGACCTACAATGAGCAGTTCTTC. Protein: CASSRAGTYNEQFF.

The chain carries TRBV4-3 and TRBJ2-1; TRBD1 matches 9 bases. CDR1 is LGHNA, CDR2 YSLEER, per germline. CDR3 size: 17 residues. J gave up 3 bases and V 2 bases, and 8 bases lay outside the gene matches. CDR3 DNA sequence: TGCGCCAGCAGCCAAATATCCGGGACAGGGATCTACAATGAGCAGTTCTTC. Its translation is CASSQISGTGIYNEQFF.

V is TRBV11-2 and J is TRBJ2-5; tentatively, D is TRBD1 (6 bases). Germline V CDR1 and CDR2: SGHAT, FQNNGV. CDR3 length: 15 amino acids. V was shortened by 3 bases and J by 5 bases, with 16 bases between the two germline ends. The DNA for the CDR3 is TGTGCCAGCAGCTTCCGGGACACGGGCGTGGAGACCCAGTACTTC. It encodes CASSFRDTGVETQYF.

The V and J genes are TRBV7-8 and TRBJ1-1; 7 bases agree with TRBD1. From germline, CDR1 is SGHVS and CDR2 FQNEAQ. J gave up 1 base and V 4 bases, and 6 bases lay outside the gene matches. The CDR3 spans 15 residues. The CDR3 nucleotides are TGTGCCAGCAGCTCTTACAGGGGAAGGAACACTGAAGCTTTCTTT. It translates to CASSSYRGRNTEAFF.

The chain recombines TRBV25-1 with TRBJ1-2; D is ambiguous. The germline V gene has CDR1 MGHDK and CDR2 SYGVNS. Between the trimmed V and J ends, which lost 3 bases and 7 bases, there was a span of 18 bases. The CDR3 covers 15 residues. DNA of the CDR3: TGTGCCAGCAGTGATCATGACGGCTCGTGGGCTGGCTACACCTTC. This sequence encodes CASSDHDGSWAGYTF.

The V and J genes are TRBV3-1 (or the pseudogene TRBV3-2) and TRBJ1-3; D is uncertain. The CDR3 sequence is 15 residues long. Trimming left V 3 bases short and J 3 bases short, with 12 bases between. Germline CDR1 and CDR2: LGHDT and YNNKEL (reference sequence). CDR3 residues: CASSQGSGGGNTIYF. The CDR3 nucleotides read TGTGCCAGCAGCCAGGGCTCCGGAGGTGGAAACACCATATATTTT.

V is TRBV2 and J is TRBJ2-1; 8 positions match TRBD2. The germline V gene has CDR1 SNHLY and CDR2 FYNNEI. Trimming at V came to 8 bases and at J to 8 bases, leaving 14 bases not matched to a gene. The CDR3 is 15 amino acids. CDR3 amino acids: CASQRIAGSADEQFF. Here the CDR3 DNA reads TGTGCCAGCCAGCGAATAGCGGGGAGTGCGGATGAGCAGTTCTTC.

The gene calls are TRBV28 and TRBJ1-5; 8 positions match TRBD1. Losses at the gene ends were 6 bases for V and 6 bases for J; bases not matched to a gene: 10. The CDR3 is made up of 15 amino acids. Germline V gene data show CDR1 as MDHEN and CDR2 as SYDVKM. CDR3 sequence (DNA): TGTGCCAGCAGCCCGCCTCAGGGGGCTCGTCAGCCCCAGCATTTT. Amino acids: CASSPPQGARQPQHF.

This clone was detected only a few times. The J gene is TRBJ2-1, the V gene TRBV3-1 (or the pseudogene TRBV3-2), with TRBD2 matching 12 bases. There are 16 residues in the CDR3. The V gene end was trimmed by 1 base and the J gene end by 2 bases; junction bases not matched to a gene: 0. From germline, CDR1 is LGHDT and CDR2 YNNKEL (reference sequence). The CDR3 nucleotides read TGTGCCAGCAGCCAAGGACTAGCGGGGGCCTACAATGAGCAGTTCTTC. Its protein is CASSQGLAGAYNEQFF.

The chain links TRBV7-2 to TRBJ2-6; D is unclear. Trimming removed 8 bases at V and 4 bases at J, with 12 bases between. Germline V gene sequence: CDR1 SGHTA, CDR2 FQGNSA. The CDR3 consists of 14 residues. The chain's CDR3 is CASGSAGGANVLTF. CDR3 in DNA: TGTGCCAGCGGATCAGCAGGAGGGGCCAACGTCCTGACTTTC.